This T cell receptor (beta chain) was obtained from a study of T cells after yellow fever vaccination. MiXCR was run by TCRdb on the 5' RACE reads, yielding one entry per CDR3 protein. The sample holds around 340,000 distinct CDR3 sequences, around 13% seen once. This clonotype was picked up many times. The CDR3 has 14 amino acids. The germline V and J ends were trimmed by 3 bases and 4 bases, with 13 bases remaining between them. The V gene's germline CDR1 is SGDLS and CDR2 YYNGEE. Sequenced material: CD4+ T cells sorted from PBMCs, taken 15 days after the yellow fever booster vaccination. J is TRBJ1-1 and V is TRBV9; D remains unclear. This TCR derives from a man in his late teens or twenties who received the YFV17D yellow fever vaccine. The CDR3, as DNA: TGTGCCAGCAGCGAGACCTTTGGTGGCACTGAAGCTTTCTTT. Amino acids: CASSETFGGTEAFF.